These 24 T cell receptor beta chains were sequenced from one sample in a study of molecular identifiers for immune sequencing clone quantification. TCRdb fed the PCR reads into MiXCR, producing one record per CDR3 protein. The sample contains 400,000 to 600,000 distinct CDR3 sequences, 25% of which appear only once. The sample comprised naive CD8+ T cells from blood, with Jurkat cell RNA spiked in. Stated subset: FACS-sorted CD8+CD4-CCR7+CD45RA+ naive T cells. Receptors were obtained from a human donor in good health. Some libraries in this study had Jurkat cell RNA spiked in.

The chain joins TRBV29-1 to TRBJ2-1, with TRBD2 matching 10 bases. This CDR3 has 11 amino acids. The trim removed 7 bases at V and 10 bases at J, leaving 4 bases unmatched. From germline, CDR1 is SQVTM and CDR2 ANQGSEA. CDR3 residues: CSGAGGAEQFF. The CDR3 nucleotides are TGCAGCGGAGCGGGGGGGGCGGAGCAGTTCTTC.

The sample holds a few counts of this clonotype. The chain is built from TRBV2 and TRBJ2-2; D call uncertain. The CDR3 is 13 amino acids. V lost 5 bases to trimming and J lost 4 bases, with 8 bases between them. The germline gives CDR1 SNHLY, CDR2 FYNNEI. CDR3 region: CASSSRFTGELFF. CDR3 DNA: TGTGCCAGCAGTTCCAGGTTCACCGGGGAGCTGTTTTTT. Full variable domain (remainder filled in from reference TRBV2 and TRBJ2-2): EPEVTQTPSHQVTQMGQEVILRCVPISNHLYFYWYRQILGQKVEFLVSFYNNEISEKSEIFDDQFSVERPDGSNFTLKIRSTKLEDSAMYFCASSSRFTGELFFGEGSRLTVL.

This clonotype was seen at least ten times. The chain carries TRBV25-1 and TRBJ1-1; TRBD1 matches at 7 bases. V was pared by 5 bases and J by 4 bases, with 7 bases of the junction left unmatched. Germline-derived CDR1 and CDR2 are MGHDK and SYGVNS. The length of the CDR3 is 14 residues. The CDR3 region is CASSLGPGGTEAFF. DNA for the CDR3: TGTGCCAGCAGTCTAGGACCAGGGGGCACTGAAGCTTTCTTT.

This clonotype was seen at least ten times. V and J are TRBV7-9 and TRBJ2-7; D could derive from TRBD1 or TRBD2 (5 bases each). The CDR3 contains 15 residues. Germline V lookup: CDR1 SEHNR, CDR2 FQNEAQ (reference sequence). The V end lost 6 bases, the J end lost 4 bases, and 19 bases lay between the germline ends. Here the CDR3 DNA reads TGTGCCAGCAGTCCCTCCGGGGCAGGACCATACGAGCAGTACTTC. Translated, it gives CASSPSGAGPYEQYF.

A word on this clonotype: The germline gene is not matched at one end of the junction; a read error may be the cause. The chain joins TRBV6-5 to TRBJ1-6; a possible D gene is TRBD1 (5 bases). This CDR3 spans 15 amino acids. Per the germline V gene, CDR1 is MNHEY and CDR2 is SVGAGI. The chain's CDR3 is CASCYGAGGSSPLHF. The CDR3 coding sequence is TGTGCCAGCTGTTACGGGGCGGGGGGTTCATCACCCCTCCACTTT.

This clonotype came up a few times. The rearrangement links TRBV5-6 to TRBJ2-7; TRBD1 might be the D (5 bases). This CDR3 comprises 14 residues. Looked up from germline, CDR1 is SGHDT and CDR2 is YYEEEE. Trimming took 0 bases from V and 4 from J, leaving 11 bases between them. CDR3: CASSLGAGWYEQYF. As DNA, the CDR3 is TGTGCCAGCAGCTTGGGGGCAGGGTGGTACGAGCAGTACTTC.

This clonotype was picked up many times. The chain links TRBV19 to TRBJ2-1; 9 bases agree with TRBD2. The germline V gene has CDR1 LNHDA and CDR2 SQIVND (reference sequence). V lost 3 bases and J lost 7; bases outside the gene matches: 10. The CDR3 has 16 residues. CDR3 sequence reads: CASSMSGLAGSNEQFF. As DNA, the CDR3 is TGTGCCAGTAGTATGAGTGGTCTAGCGGGATCGAATGAGCAGTTCTTC.

This clonotype was counted between two and nine times. The chain uses TRBV7-2 and TRBJ2-7, with 13 positions matching TRBD2. V lost 5 bases to trimming and J lost 2 bases; unmatched junction nucleotides: 6. From germline, CDR1 is SGHTA and CDR2 FQGNSA. This CDR3 comprises 16 residues. CDR3 coding DNA: TGTGCCAGCAGCCACCGGACTAGCGGGAGCCCCTACGAGCAGTACTTC. Its translation: CASSHRTSGSPYEQYF.

A few counts support this clonotype. The V and J genes are TRBV7-3 and TRBJ2-2; 7 bases line up with TRBD2. In germline, CDR1 is SGHTA, CDR2 FQGTGA. V shed 5 bases, J shed 1 base, and the junction held 10 bases outside the gene matches. The CDR3 consists of 17 residues. CDR3 DNA sequence: TGTGCCAGCAGCCCCACCCGTAGCGGGTGGAACACCGGGGAGCTGTTTTTT. This sequence encodes CASSPTRSGWNTGELFF. The variable domain in full, completed from reference TRBV7-3 and TRBJ2-2, reads GAGVSQTPSNKVTEKGKYVELRCDPISGHTALYWYRQSLGQGPEFLIYFQGTGAADDSGLPNDRFFAVRPEGSVSTLKIQRTERGDSAVYLCASSPTRSGWNTGELFFGEGSRLTVL.

The CDR3 loop reads CSARDEAQTNEKLFF. The CDR3 region has the DNA TGCAGTGCTAGAGACGAGGCCCAAACTAATGAAAAACTGTTTTTT. The chain uses TRBV20-1 and TRBJ1-4; D remains ambiguous. Germline CDR1 is DFQATT and CDR2 is SNEGSKA (reference sequence). V was cut by 0 bases and J by 1 base, with 9 bases left in between. CDR3 length: 15 residues.

This rearrangement joins TRBV28 to TRBJ2-5; 10 positions match TRBD2. The CDR3 covers 19 residues. The germline gives CDR1 MDHEN, CDR2 SYDVKM. V lost 7 bases to trimming and J lost 9 bases; unmatched junction nucleotides: 26. CDR3 region: CASTPSLGLAGVDREPQYF. The CDR3 bases are TGTGCCAGCACTCCTTCTCTCGGGCTAGCGGGAGTCGATAGGGAGCCCCAGTACTTC.

This clonotype was seen once. This may be a read error: a much more frequent sequence differs by one nucleotide. The chain links TRBV20-1 to TRBJ2-7; D unclear. CDR1 DFQATT and CDR2 SNEGSKA come from the germline V gene (reference sequence). Between the trimmed V and J ends, which lost 5 bases and 2 bases, there was a span of 13 bases. The CDR3 runs 13 residues. CDR3 sequence reads: CSAGSGLPYEQYF. The CDR3 DNA is TGCAGTGCTGGATCCGGGCTTCCCTACGAGCAGTACTTC.

The table lists this clonotype with many counts. The chain couples TRBV29-1 to TRBJ2-2; D might be TRBD1 (6 bases). V dropped 4 bases and J dropped 0 bases, with 9 bases sitting between them. CDR1 is SQVTM, CDR2 ANQGSEA, per germline. The CDR3 extends over 14 amino acids. The CDR3, as DNA: TGCAGCGTTGTTGAGGGGGCGAACACCGGGGAGCTGTTTTTT. Translating gives CSVVEGANTGELFF.

This clonotype has more than one count but fewer than ten. The rearrangement joins TRBV12-3 or TRBV12-4 to TRBJ2-7; tentative D call: TRBD1 (6 bases). This CDR3 comprises 12 residues. V gave up 4 bases and J gave up 5 bases, with 9 bases separating them. The CDR3 region has the DNA TGTGCCAGCAGTTCGGACAGCGACGAGCAGTACTTC. Translated, it gives CASSSDSDEQYF.

The CDR3 is CASSLQRASEQYF. The CDR3 coding sequence is TGTGCCAGCAGTTTACAGAGGGCTAGCGAGCAGTACTTC. This sequence joins TRBV27 and TRBJ2-7, with D perhaps matching TRBD2 (5 bases). V lost 2 bases and J lost 6, with 11 bases in between. The V gene's germline CDR1 is MNHEY and CDR2 SMNVEV (reference sequence). CDR3 length: 13 amino acids.

This clonotype was seen repeatedly, ten times or more. The chain links TRBV5-6 to TRBJ2-6; no clear D gene. Germline CDR1 reads SGHDT; CDR2 reads YYEEEE. Deletions cut 2 bases from V and 0 bases from J, with 6 bases between. The CDR3 is 15 residues long. The CDR3 nucleotides read TGTGCCAGCAGCTTAAGGATCTCTGGGGCCAACGTCCTGACTTTC. Translated: CASSLRISGANVLTF.

A note on this clonotype: This CDR3 fails to terminate in the conserved phenylalanine or tryptophan, so it likely reflects a read error. J is TRBJ2-6 and V is TRBV30; D is perhaps TRBD1 (5 bases). This CDR3 has 13 residues. The germline V gene has CDR1 GTSNPN and CDR2 SVGIG (reference sequence). CDR3 sequence: CAIRATGANVLTV. DNA of the CDR3: TGTGCTATTAGAGCAACTGGGGCGAACGTCCTGACTGTC.

V is TRBV4-3 and J is TRBJ1-4, with 7 nucleotides matching TRBD1. V was pared by 4 bases and J by 5 bases, with 7 bases of the junction left unmatched. The germline V gene encodes CDR1 LGHNA and CDR2 YSLEER. The length of the CDR3 is 15 residues. CDR3 DNA: TGCGCCAGCAGCCGCCGGGACAGTCAGAATGAAAAACTGTTTTTT. Translating it yields CASSRRDSQNEKLFF.

The chain joins TRBV27 to TRBJ2-7; D could derive from TRBD1 or TRBD2 (5 bases each). The CDR3 runs to 15 residues. CDR1 MNHEY and CDR2 SMNVEV come from the germline V gene (reference sequence). The germline V and J ends were trimmed by 0 bases and 5 bases, with 14 bases remaining between them. CDR3 sequence: CASSLSQGIGNEQYF. DNA of the CDR3: TGTGCCAGCAGTTTATCGCAGGGTATCGGGAACGAGCAGTACTTC.

Only a few counts were recorded for this clonotype. The chain employs TRBV4-3 and TRBJ1-2; 8 bases fit TRBD1. Germline loops: CDR1 LGHNA, CDR2 YSLEER. The V and J ends lost 0 bases and 4 bases, in that order; junction bases with no gene match: 10. This CDR3 has 17 residues. As DNA, the CDR3 is TGCGCCAGCAGCCAAGACCGCCCCGGGACAGGTCCCTATGGCTACACCTTC. Residues: CASSQDRPGTGPYGYTF.

The rearrangement links TRBV30 to TRBJ2-7; 7 bases fit TRBD1. The V gene end was trimmed by 5 bases and the J gene end by 1 base; junction bases not matched to a gene: 11. The CDR3 runs to 15 residues. Germline values: CDR1 GTSNPN, CDR2 SVGIG (reference sequence). The CDR3 DNA sequence: TGTGCCTGGGGATATCCTCTACAGGGGTCCTACGAGCAGTACTTC. Its protein product is CAWGYPLQGSYEQYF.

This clonotype was recorded a few times. J is TRBJ2-4 and V is TRBV3-1; D remains unclear. Looked up from germline, CDR1 is LGHDT and CDR2 is YNNKEL (reference sequence). V shed 0 bases and J shed 0 bases, with 15 bases lying between them. The CDR3 covers 18 residues. CDR3 sequence (DNA): TGTGCCAGCAGCCAAGATCCGGTCGGATCCCTAGCCAAAAACATTCAGTACTTC. Protein sequence: CASSQDPVGSLAKNIQYF. Together with reference TRBV3-1 and TRBJ2-4, the CDR3 gives the full variable domain: DTAVSQTPKYLVTQMGNDKSIKCEQNLGHDTMYWYKQDSKKFLKIMFSYNNKELIINETVPNRFSPKSPDKAHLNLHINSLELGDSAVYFCASSQDPVGSLAKNIQYFGAGTRLSVL.

This clonotype came up a few times. The gene calls are TRBV6-2 or TRBV6-3 and TRBJ1-1; no firm D call. The length of the CDR3 is 13 residues. V gave up 1 base and J gave up 10 bases, with 13 bases separating them. The germline V gene encodes CDR1 MNHEY and CDR2 SVGEGT. The CDR3 is CASSYWVDRTAFF. Here the CDR3 DNA reads TGTGCCAGCAGTTACTGGGTTGATCGGACAGCTTTCTTT.

This clonotype appeared many times. The rearrangement uses TRBV27 and TRBJ2-1; the D gene is possibly TRBD2 (7 bases). This CDR3 spans 16 amino acids. The ends were cut back, 3 bases at V and 6 bases at J, with 18 bases in the middle. The germline gives CDR1 MNHEY, CDR2 SMNVEV (reference sequence). The CDR3: CASSFTGGHTFNEQFF. CDR3 nucleotide sequence: TGTGCCAGCAGTTTTACGGGGGGCCACACTTTCAATGAGCAGTTCTTC.